One and the same sample provided the 21 T cell receptor beta chains below, sequenced in a study of CD8 T cells in ankylosing spondylitis. Broader study findings: What appeared characteristic of ankylosing spondylitis blood was a TCR beta motif of eight or nine highly homologous variants.

These receptors have no known antigen. TCRdb independently ran MiXCR on the 5' RACE reads; one entry per CDR3 protein. The table has about 440,000 distinct CDR3 sequences, 17% seen once. The sample was blood, either unsorted or a sorted T cell fraction (not recorded which). All receptors come from a male donor with ankylosing spondylitis.

The chain has TRBV29-1 and TRBJ2-1, with D tentatively TRBD2 (6 bases). From germline, CDR1 is SQVTM and CDR2 ANQGSEA. The CDR3 length is 14 residues. The V and J ends lost 3 bases and 3 bases respectively, with 12 bases between them. CDR3 sequence: CSVELRGLYNEQFF. The CDR3 region has the DNA TGCAGCGTTGAGCTGAGGGGACTCTACAATGAGCAGTTCTTC.

In this sample, this clonotype turned up many times. V usage is TRBV5-1 and J usage is TRBJ1-1; TRBD1 aligns across 8 bases. The V segment lost 4 bases and the J segment 5 bases; nucleotides outside the gene matches: 7. The CDR3 extends over 14 amino acids. Per the germline V gene, CDR1 is SGHRS and CDR2 is YFSETQ. CDR3 nucleotide sequence: TGCGCCAGCAGCAGAGGACAGGGTCTGACTGAAGCTTTCTTT. Translating it yields CASSRGQGLTEAFF.

This clonotype was seen more than once but under ten times. The chain carries TRBV12-3 or TRBV12-4 and TRBJ2-3; TRBD2 is a possible D gene (6 bases). V lost 7 bases to trimming and J lost 0 bases, with 14 bases between them. The CDR3 is made up of 15 amino acids. The chain's CDR3 is CASTETGESTDTQYF. In DNA form, the CDR3 reads TGTGCCAGCACCGAGACGGGAGAAAGCACAGATACGCAGTATTTT.

This clonotype showed up just a few times. This rearrangement joins TRBV5-1 to TRBJ1-1, with no clear D. Per germline, CDR1 SGHRS and CDR2 YFSETQ. V was clipped by 4 bases and J by 0 bases, with 19 bases between them. This CDR3 comprises 17 residues. The CDR3 sequence is CASSIPPGARMNTEAFF. The CDR3 region has the DNA TGCGCCAGCAGCATTCCCCCGGGTGCGCGGATGAACACTGAAGCTTTCTTT.

The chain combines TRBV20-1 with TRBJ2-3, with 9 nucleotides matching TRBD1. Looked up from germline, CDR1 is DFQATT and CDR2 is SNEGSKA (reference sequence). V dropped 3 bases and J dropped 1; count of bases not matched to a gene: 5. The CDR3 length is 15 residues. The CDR3 sequence is CSASRRTGGTDTQYF. DNA of the CDR3: TGCAGTGCTAGTCGCCGGACAGGGGGCACAGATACGCAGTATTTT.

This clonotype was found a few times. V gene TRBV7-3 combines with J gene TRBJ2-2, with 8 bases fitting TRBD2. The germline V gene encodes CDR1 SGHTA and CDR2 FQGTGA. The CDR3 sequence is 16 residues long. The junction had 5 bases not matched to a gene; V was cut back by 1 base and J by 4 bases. This CDR3 is CASSLMGSGSTGELFF. CDR3 coding DNA: TGTGCCAGCAGCTTAATGGGGAGCGGGAGCACCGGGGAGCTGTTTTTT.

The sample holds a few counts of this clonotype. For the CDR3, the DNA is TGCGCCAGCAGCTTGGCGGGCGTGGAAAATGAAAAACTGTTTTTT. This sequence encodes CASSLAGVENEKLFF. J is TRBJ1-4 and V is TRBV5-1, with no clear D. V gave up 0 bases and J gave up 5 bases, with 11 bases separating them. The CDR3 runs to 15 residues. Germline V gene data show CDR1 as SGHRS and CDR2 as YFSETQ.

CDR3 protein: CSDGAGDGYTF. Here the CDR3 DNA reads TGCAGCGATGGTGCAGGAGATGGCTACACCTTC. This chain uses TRBV29-1 with TRBJ1-2; D uncertain. The CDR3 consists of 11 residues. The germline gives CDR1 SQVTM, CDR2 ANQGSEA. V gave up 7 bases and J gave up 6 bases, with 12 bases separating them.

The rearrangement links TRBV4-2 to TRBJ1-1; D not resolved. Germline V lookup: CDR1 LGHNA, CDR2 YNFKEQ. The CDR3 consists of 15 residues. The V gene lost 1 base and the J gene lost 0 bases, with 9 bases spanning the gap. This chain's CDR3 is CASSQGTKMNTEAFF. In DNA form, the CDR3 reads TGTGCCAGCAGCCAAGGCACAAAGATGAACACTGAAGCTTTCTTT.

This clonotype was picked up many times. The DNA of the CDR3 is TGCAGCGGGGGGGTGTTGTGGGATGAGCAGTTCTTC. Its protein is CSGGVLWDEQFF. This chain connects TRBV29-1 to TRBJ2-1; possible D gene TRBD2, 6 bases. The CDR3 contains 12 residues. Germline V lookup: CDR1 SQVTM, CDR2 ANQGSEA. The V end lost 7 bases, the J end lost 8 bases, and 15 bases lay between the germline ends.

V usage is TRBV7-9 and J usage is TRBJ2-1, with 10 positions matching TRBD1. The CDR3 sequence is 14 residues long. CDR1 and CDR2 from the germline V gene are SEHNR and FQNEAQ (reference sequence). The junction had 5 bases not matched to a gene; V was cut back by 4 bases and J by 8 bases. The CDR3 DNA follows: TGTGCCAGCAGCTCAGGGACAGGGGTGTATGAGCAGTTCTTC. This codes for CASSSGTGVYEQFF.

The genes are TRBV30 and TRBJ2-1; 7 bases line up with TRBD2. CDR3 size: 15 residues. Germline CDR1 reads GTSNPN; CDR2 reads SVGIG (reference sequence). V shed 0 bases, J shed 2 bases, and the junction held 4 bases outside the gene matches. The DNA for the CDR3 is TGTGCCTGGAGTGTACGGGGGACTACCTACAATGAGCAGTTCTTC. Translation gives CAWSVRGTTYNEQFF.

This clonotype was seen a few times. The chain recombines TRBV3-1 with TRBJ1-2, with unresolved D. Trimming removed 1 base at V and 7 bases at J, with 7 bases between. Germline values: CDR1 LGHDT, CDR2 YNNKEL (reference sequence). The CDR3 is 12 residues long. CDR3 DNA sequence: TGTGCCAGCAGCCAAGGGTGGGGTGGCTACACCTTC. It is translated as CASSQGWGGYTF.

The V gene is TRBV12-3 or TRBV12-4, the J gene TRBJ2-6; D remains ambiguous. V was shortened by 2 bases and J by 0 bases, with 8 bases between the two germline ends. The CDR3 has 16 residues. DNA of the CDR3: TGTGCCAGCAGTTTATTATCGCCCTCTGGGGCCAACGTCCTGACTTTC. Translation: CASSLLSPSGANVLTF.

In its sample, this clonotype was seen a few times. V gene TRBV7-2 combines with J gene TRBJ2-2, with 7 bases identical to TRBD2. This CDR3 contains 15 residues. Germline CDR1 reads SGHTA; CDR2 reads FQGNSA. J was trimmed by 4 bases and V by 5 bases; bases with no gene match: 7. Written as DNA, the CDR3 is TGTGCCAGCAGCCCGACCGGCGGGGGCACCGGGGAGCTGTTTTTT. Protein product: CASSPTGGGTGELFF.

This clonotype has a handful of counts. This chain uses TRBV5-5 with TRBJ2-3, with TRBD2 matching 11 bases. The V segment lost 6 bases and the J segment 4 bases; nucleotides outside the gene matches: 7. The CDR3 runs to 15 residues. Per germline, CDR1 SGHKS and CDR2 YYEKEE (reference sequence). The CDR3: CASNELAGVADTQYF. The CDR3 DNA follows: TGTGCCAGCAACGAACTAGCGGGAGTAGCAGATACGCAGTATTTT.

This clonotype was recorded a few times. J is TRBJ2-5 and V is TRBV20-1; perhaps D is TRBD1 or TRBD2 (5 bases each). CDR3 length: 13 residues. The germline V and J ends were trimmed by 5 bases and 2 bases, with 12 bases remaining between them. From germline, CDR1 is DFQATT and CDR2 SNEGSKA (reference sequence). CDR3 bases: TGCAGTGCTTCCCGGGGCCAGCAAGAGACCCAGTACTTC. This gives the protein CSASRGQQETQYF.

The sample holds many counts of this clonotype. The chain carries TRBV10-3 and TRBJ2-3, with D possibly being TRBD2 (5 bases). The V and J ends lost 7 bases and 2 bases respectively, with 13 bases between them. Germline values: CDR1 ENHRY, CDR2 SYGVKD. This CDR3 has 14 amino acids. The CDR3 nucleotides read TGTGCCATCACCACGGGGTGGGACACAGATACGCAGTATTTT. Translating gives CAITTGWDTDTQYF.

The chain is built from TRBV3-1 and TRBJ2-1; weak D call: TRBD2 (6 bases). The CDR3 covers 16 residues. Deletions cut 6 bases from V and 0 bases from J, with 15 bases between. Germline V gives CDR1 LGHDT, CDR2 YNNKEL (reference sequence). Here the CDR3 DNA reads TGTGCCAGCAGACCCCGGGGAGGTAGCTCCTACAATGAGCAGTTCTTC. Encoded protein: CASRPRGGSSYNEQFF.

At least ten counts were recorded for this clonotype. This chain joins TRBV5-6 and TRBJ1-5; D perhaps matches TRBD1 (5 bases). This CDR3 has 13 amino acids. CDR1 and CDR2 (germline): SGHDT, YYEEEE. The ends were cut back, 5 bases at V and 2 bases at J, with 8 bases in the middle. The DNA of the CDR3 is TGTGCCAGCAGTCCGGGACGCAATCAGCCCCAGCATTTT. Its translation is CASSPGRNQPQHF. Drawing the rest from reference TRBV5-6 and TRBJ1-5, the complete variable domain is DAGVTQSPTHLIKTRGQQVTLRCSPKSGHDTVSWYQQALGQGPQFIFQYYEEEERQRGNFPDRFSGHQFPNYSSELNVNALLLGDSALYLCASSPGRNQPQHFGDGTRLSIL.

The CDR3 protein is CASSFTGTGVNEQFF. The CDR3, as DNA: TGTGCCAGCAGCTTCACCGGGACAGGGGTAAATGAGCAGTTCTTC. J is TRBJ2-1 and V is TRBV11-2, with 10 bases that match TRBD1. V lost 3 bases, J lost 7 bases, and 6 bases stayed unmatched. The germline gives CDR1 SGHAT, CDR2 FQNNGV. The CDR3 is 15 residues long. The variable domain in full, with the rest retrieved from reference TRBV11-2 and TRBJ2-1, is EAGVAQSPRYKIIEKRQSVAFWCNPISGHATLYWYQQILGQGPKLLIQFQNNGVVDDSQLPKDRFSAERLKGVDSTLKIQPAKLEDSAVYLCASSFTGTGVNEQFFGPGTRLTVL.